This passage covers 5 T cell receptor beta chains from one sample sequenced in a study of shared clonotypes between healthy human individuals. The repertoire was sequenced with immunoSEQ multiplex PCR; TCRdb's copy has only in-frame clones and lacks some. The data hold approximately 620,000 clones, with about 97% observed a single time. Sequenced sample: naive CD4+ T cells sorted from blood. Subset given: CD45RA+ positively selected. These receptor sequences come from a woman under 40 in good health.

The CDR3 is CSVEKTGGTEAFF. The CDR3 DNA reads as TGCAGCGTTGAAAAGACAGGGGGCACTGAAGCTTTCTTT. This rearrangement joins TRBV29-1 to TRBJ1-1, with 9 bases matching TRBD1. CDR1 SQVTM and CDR2 ANQGSEA come from the germline V gene. The CDR3 contains 13 residues. V was clipped by 2 bases and J by 4 bases; unmatched bases: 2. Based on the CDR3 plus reference TRBV29-1 and TRBJ1-1, the full variable domain is SAVISQKPSRDICQRGTSLTIQCQVDSQVTMMFWYRQQPGQSLTLIATANQGSEATYESGFVIDKFPISRPNLTFSTLTVSNMSPEDSSIYLCSVEKTGGTEAFFGQGTRLTVV.

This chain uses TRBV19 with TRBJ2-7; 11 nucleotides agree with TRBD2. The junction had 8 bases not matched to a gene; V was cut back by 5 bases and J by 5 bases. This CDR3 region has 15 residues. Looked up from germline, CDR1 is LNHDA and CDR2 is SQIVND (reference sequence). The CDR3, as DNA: TGTGCCAGTAGTTCCTCCCCGACTAGCGGGAACGAGCAGTACTTC. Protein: CASSSSPTSGNEQYF.

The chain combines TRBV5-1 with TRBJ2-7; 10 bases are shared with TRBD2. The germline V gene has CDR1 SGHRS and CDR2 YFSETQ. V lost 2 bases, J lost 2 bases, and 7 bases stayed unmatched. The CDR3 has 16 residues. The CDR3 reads CASSLLGTSGTYEQYF. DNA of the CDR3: TGCGCCAGCAGCTTATTAGGAACTAGCGGGACCTACGAGCAGTACTTC.

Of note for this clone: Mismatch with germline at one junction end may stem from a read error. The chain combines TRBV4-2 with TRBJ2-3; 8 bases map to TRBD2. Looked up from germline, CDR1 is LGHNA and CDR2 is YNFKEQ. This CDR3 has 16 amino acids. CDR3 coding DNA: TGTGCCAGCAGCAAAGACGGGGTAGCGGGAACAGATACGCAGTATTTT. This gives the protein CASSKDGVAGTDTQYF.

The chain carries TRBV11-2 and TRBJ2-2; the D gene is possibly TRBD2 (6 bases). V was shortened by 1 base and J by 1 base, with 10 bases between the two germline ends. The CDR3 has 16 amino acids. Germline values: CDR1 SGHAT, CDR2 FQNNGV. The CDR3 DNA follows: TGTGCCAGCAGCTTAGTACCAGCGGGGAACACCGGGGAGCTGTTTTTT. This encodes CASSLVPAGNTGELFF.